The 29 T cell receptor beta chains presented below share a single source sample, sequenced in a study of T cell clonality in common variable immunodeficiency (dated by TCRdb to the mid-2010s). The library was made by the immunoSEQ multiplex PCR assay. Drawn from immuneACCESS, this table holds only the in-frame rearrangements with V and J called that TCRdb kept. Clones are partly lost; checked studies trace under half to an unresolved V gene and leave the rest unexplained. There are fewer than 50,000 clones in this sample, and none of them is a singleton. The leading ten clones occupy under 1.5% of the sample. Material: peripheral blood mononuclear cells. The source of these receptors is a person between 18 and 75 years old in good health.

The covered CDR3 bases are TGTGCCAGCAGTTACCGCCTAGCGGGACAGTCCTACGAC. It yields the protein CASSYRLAGQSYD. The CDR3 in full is CASSYRLAGQSYDYTF. The genes are TRBV6-2 or TRBV6-3 and TRBJ1-2; 7 bases match TRBD1. Read data end 3 residues before the CDR3 end; the end is taken from the germline J gene. Germline CDR1 is MNHEY and CDR2 is SVGEGT. The length of the CDR3 is 16 residues.

At least ten counts were recorded for this clone. Read coverage stops 3 residues before the CDR3 terminus; the germline J gene supplies the remainder. The V gene is TRBV20-1, the J gene TRBJ1-6, with 7 positions matching TRBD1. The CDR3 spans 17 residues. Looked up from germline, CDR1 is DFQATT and CDR2 is SNEGSKA (reference sequence). V shed 0 bases, J shed 7 bases, and the junction held 12 bases outside the gene matches. The CDR3 loop reads CSARDLDRSGHNSPLHF. CDR3 DNA, as far as it was read: TGCAGTGCTAGAGATCTGGACAGGTCGGGCCACAATTCACCC.

At least ten counts were recorded for this clone. A read error may account for a junction end that differs from germline. The read halts 3 residues ahead of the CDR3 end, with the missing end drawn from the germline J gene. V is TRBV4-2 and J is TRBJ1-2; D is unclear. The V gene's germline CDR1 is LGHNA and CDR2 YNFKEQ. This CDR3 has 13 residues. The sequenced CDR3 bases are TGCGCCAGCAGCCAAGAACCAGGATATGGC. Its protein is CASSQEPGYG. The entire CDR3 is CASSQEPGYGYTF.

This clone was observed many times. The missing CDR3 end, 3 residues past where the read stops, is filled in from the germline J gene. The chain is built from TRBV7-2 and TRBJ2-7, with D perhaps TRBD1 (6 bases). Trimming cost V 3 bases and J 0 bases, with 6 bases left between them. Germline-derived CDR1 and CDR2 are SGHTA and FQGNSA. This CDR3 has 13 residues. The sequenced CDR3 bases are TGTGCCAGCAGCTTGGACAGCTCCTACGAG. As protein: CASSLDSSYE. The entire CDR3 sequence reads CASSLDSSYEQYF. The full variable domain, completed using reference TRBV7-2 and TRBJ2-7, is GAGVSQSPSNKVTEKGKDVELRCDPISGHTALYWYRQSLGQGLEFLIYFQGNSAPDKSGLPSDRFSAERTGGSVSTLTIQRTQQEDSAVYLCASSLDSSYEQYFGPGTRLTVT.

This clone was seen repeatedly, ten times or more. The DNA read from the CDR3 is TGTGCCAGCAGCTTACGAGACAGGGGTAATGAAAAA. Translation: CASSLRDRGNEK. The complete CDR3 protein is CASSLRDRGNEKLFF. The rearrangement joins TRBV13 to TRBJ1-4; 8 positions agree with TRBD1. The read is 3 residues too short to cover the CDR3 end, so that end is filled in from the germline J gene. J lost 4 bases, V lost 2 bases, and 3 bases had no gene match. This CDR3 comprises 15 residues. Germline V lookup: CDR1 PRHDT, CDR2 FYEKMQ (reference sequence).

This clone has ten or more counts. The read ends 3 residues before the CDR3 terminus; that terminus is restored from the germline J gene. The chain combines TRBV20-1 with TRBJ1-2; D is undetermined. The CDR3 runs to 13 residues. Looked up from germline, CDR1 is DFQATT and CDR2 is SNEGSKA (reference sequence). V was cut by 3 bases and J by 0 bases, with 8 bases left in between. The DNA read from the CDR3 is TGCAGTGCTAGGGCTGATACTAACTATGGC. It translates to CSARADTNYG. The CDR3 in full is CSARADTNYGYTF.

This clone was recorded many times. The read terminates 3 residues ahead of where the CDR3 ends, so the germline J gene completes it. The chain links TRBV18 to TRBJ1-1; tentatively, D is TRBD1 (6 bases). This CDR3 is built from 16 residues. V lost 2 bases, J lost 0 bases, and 13 bases lay in between. The V gene's germline CDR1 is KGHSH and CDR2 LQKENI. CDR3 DNA (partial): TGTGCCAGCTCACCAGGACAGATCTCAATGAACACTGAA. Protein: CASSPGQISMNTE. In full, the CDR3 reads CASSPGQISMNTEAFF.

About this clone itself: The sequence runs out 3 residues before the end of the CDR3; the remainder is reconstructed from the germline J gene. J is TRBJ2-1 and V is TRBV5-8; 8 bases fit TRBD2. With V trimmed by 4 bases and J by 7 bases, 7 bases remained unmatched. This CDR3 spans 14 amino acids. The germline CDR1 and CDR2 sequences are SGHTS and YDEGEE. The CDR3: CASSKLAVGNEQFF. The sequenced part of the CDR3 DNA is TGTGCCAGCAGCAAACTAGCGGTGGGGAATGAG.

There are many counts of this clone. The CDR3 extends 3 residues past the end of the read, so its final part is completed from the germline J gene. This chain connects TRBV5-1 to TRBJ1-4; D unclear. Germline CDR1 reads SGHRS; CDR2 reads YFSETQ. V was clipped by 0 bases and J by 5 bases, with 11 bases between them. The CDR3 extends over 15 amino acids. The sequenced CDR3 bases are TGCGCCAGCAGCTTGGAGGGCAACTGGAATGAAAAA. Its protein is CASSLEGNWNEK. The entire CDR3 protein is CASSLEGNWNEKLFF.

This clone was counted ten times or more. The observed sequence ends 3 residues before the CDR3 terminus, with the missing tail filled in from the germline J gene. The V gene is TRBV7-8, the J gene TRBJ2-7, with TRBD1 matching 7 bases. This CDR3 contains 14 residues. Germline V CDR1 and CDR2: SGHVS, FQNEAQ. V was clipped by 5 bases and J by 3 bases; unmatched bases: 7. Incomplete CDR3 DNA: TGTGCCAGCAGCCCCCAAGGGGGCGGCTACGAG. Its protein is CASSPQGGGYE. Given in full, the CDR3 is CASSPQGGGYEQYF.

CDR3 residues: CASSEQGAPYEQYF. CDR3 DNA, as far as it was read: TGTGCCAGCAGTGAACAGGGGGCGCCCTACGAG. This sequence joins TRBV2 and TRBJ2-7; 8 bases line up with TRBD1. The sequenced fragment ends 3 residues before the CDR3 boundary, so the rest is inferred from the germline J gene. This CDR3 is 14 amino acids long. With 2 bases clipped from V and 2 bases from J, the junction kept 2 bases outside the gene matches. CDR1 and CDR2 from the germline V gene are SNHLY and FYNNEI.

This clone was found a few times. The sequenced fragment ends 3 residues before the CDR3 boundary, so the rest is inferred from the germline J gene. The chain uses TRBV29-1 and TRBJ2-3; tentative D call: TRBD2 (6 bases). Per the germline V gene, CDR1 is SQVTM and CDR2 is ANQGSEA. The length of the CDR3 is 17 residues. CDR3 bases read: TGCAGCGTTGAAGATCCATTGGCAGGGAGGAGTGGAGAGACG. It translates to CSVEDPLAGRSGET. The full CDR3 protein is CSVEDPLAGRSGETQYF.

This clone was observed many times. From the germline J gene comes the end of the CDR3, since the read stops 3 residues before it. The chain employs TRBV19 and TRBJ2-2, with 10 bases lining up with TRBD1. In germline, CDR1 is LNHDA, CDR2 SQIVND (reference sequence). The CDR3 contains 15 residues. V shed 5 bases, J shed 5 bases, and the junction held 5 bases outside the gene matches. The CDR3 loop is CASSLGTGETGELFF. Partial CDR3 DNA: TGTGCCAGTAGTCTAGGGACAGGGGAAACCGGGGAG.

This clone occurred many times. From the germline J gene comes the end of the CDR3, since the read stops 3 residues before it. The V and J genes are TRBV20-1 and TRBJ2-2, with D possibly matching TRBD2 (6 bases). Trimming cost V 6 bases and J 6 bases, with 20 bases left between them. Per germline, CDR1 DFQATT and CDR2 SNEGSKA (reference sequence). This CDR3 region has 15 residues. CDR3 DNA (partial): TGCAGTGCAAGACTAGAAACGGTACTCGCCGGGGAG. Amino acids: CSARLETVLAGE. The full CDR3 reads CSARLETVLAGELFF.

This clone was counted ten times or more. With the read ending 3 residues before the CDR3 end, the germline J gene is used to fill in that end. The rearrangement joins TRBV4-1 to TRBJ2-1; 11 bases agree with TRBD2. Trimming removed 2 bases from V and 5 bases from J; junction bases left unmatched: 5. This CDR3 region has 16 residues. CDR1 MGHRA and CDR2 YSYEKL come from the germline V gene. CDR3 DNA, as far as it was read: TGCGCCAGCAGCCAAAAACTAGCGGGAGCTAACAATGAG. Its protein product is CASSQKLAGANNE. The CDR3 in full is CASSQKLAGANNEQFF.

Note on this clone: The CDR3 end lies 3 residues beyond the end of the read and is filled in from the germline J gene. The chain has TRBV13 and TRBJ2-2; a possible D gene is TRBD1 (7 bases). Germline V gene data show CDR1 as PRHDT and CDR2 as FYEKMQ (reference sequence). V was clipped by 6 bases and J by 5 bases, with 16 bases between them. The length of the CDR3 is 15 residues. The CDR3 loop reads CASRKDQGGTGELFF. The covered CDR3 bases are TGTGCCAGCAGGAAGGATCAGGGGGGAACCGGGGAG. The variable domain in full, with the rest retrieved from reference TRBV13 and TRBJ2-2, is AAGVIQSPRHLIKEKRETATLKCYPIPRHDTVYWYQQGPGQDPQFLISFYEKMQSDKGSIPDRFSAQQFSDYHSELNMSSLELGDSALYFCASRKDQGGTGELFFGEGSRLTVL.

This clone appeared many times. The sequenced fragment ends 3 residues before the CDR3 boundary, so the rest is inferred from the germline J gene. The chain recombines TRBV4-1 with TRBJ2-7; the match to TRBD2 covers 10 bases. CDR1 is MGHRA, CDR2 YSYEKL, per germline. CDR3 length equals 17 residues. The junction had 6 bases not matched to a gene; V was cut back by 1 base and J by 0 bases. Partial CDR3 DNA: TGCGCCAGCAGCCAAGCGCCCCCTAGCGGGAGCTCCTACGAG. This gives the protein CASSQAPPSGSSYE. The CDR3 reads in full as CASSQAPPSGSSYEQYF.

This clone was seen at least ten times. The read ends 3 residues shy of where the CDR3 ends; the end is completed using the germline J gene. J is TRBJ1-2 and V is TRBV14; no clear D gene. Trimming pared 1 base from V and 0 bases from J, leaving 3 bases between. CDR3 length: 13 residues. The germline V gene has CDR1 SGHDN and CDR2 FVKESK. CDR3 amino acids: CASSQASNYGYTF. The CDR3 bases that were read are TGTGCCAGCAGCCAAGCATCTAACTATGGC.

This clone appeared many times. The read finishes 3 residues shy of the CDR3 end, and the germline J gene is used to complete it. The chain employs TRBV6-4 and TRBJ1-6; tentative D call: TRBD1 (6 bases). The CDR3 has 13 residues. The germline CDR1 and CDR2 sequences are MRHNA and SNTAGT. CDR3: CASSETLQGSLHF. The sequenced part of the CDR3 DNA is TGTGCCAGCAGCGAGACCCTACAGGGTTCC.

This clone was recorded many times. The CDR3 is cut off 3 residues early in the read; its end comes from the germline J gene. The V and J genes are TRBV14 and TRBJ1-2; the D gene is possibly TRBD1 (6 bases). V was cut by 4 bases and J by 2 bases, with 8 bases left in between. Germline assignment: CDR1 SGHDN and CDR2 FVKESK. This CDR3 is 13 amino acids long. The CDR3 loop reads CASSPGQNYGYTF. CDR3 DNA (partial): TGTGCCAGCAGCCCCGGACAGAACTATGGC.

The table lists this clone with a few counts. The read finishes 3 residues shy of the CDR3 end, and the germline J gene is used to complete it. The chain is built from TRBV5-1 and TRBJ1-1, with 7 bases identical to TRBD1. CDR1 is SGHRS, CDR2 YFSETQ, per germline. The length of the CDR3 is 14 residues. The V segment lost 4 bases and the J segment 3 bases; nucleotides outside the gene matches: 6. The CDR3 spells CASSGTELYTEAFF. The CDR3 bases that were read are TGCGCCAGCAGCGGGACAGAACTATACACTGAA.

This clone came up a few times. A much larger clone differs by one base, so this may be a read error. The sequenced fragment ends 3 residues before the CDR3 boundary, so the rest is inferred from the germline J gene. The chain carries TRBV5-1 and TRBJ2-3; 11 positions match TRBD2. Germline lookup yields CDR1 SGHRS and CDR2 YFSETQ. The CDR3 contains 16 residues. CDR3 bases read: TGCGCCAGCAGCTCGCGGACTAGCGGGCGACAAGAGACG. Its translation: CASSSRTSGRQET. The full-length CDR3 reads as CASSSRTSGRQETQYF.

In this sample, this clone turned up many times. The missing CDR3 end, 3 residues past where the read stops, is filled in from the germline J gene. The genes are TRBV28 and TRBJ2-7, with 7 bases identical to TRBD1. Looked up from germline, CDR1 is MDHEN and CDR2 is SYDVKM. The ends lost 5 bases at V and 0 bases at J; junction bases unmatched: 7. The CDR3 contains 15 residues. This CDR3 is CASSAGTVGSYEQYF. The CDR3 bases that were read are TGTGCCAGCAGTGCCGGGACAGTAGGCTCCTACGAG.

This clone has at least ten counts. The missing CDR3 end, 3 residues past where the read stops, is filled in from the germline J gene. J is TRBJ2-1 and V is TRBV18; D may be TRBD2 (6 bases). From germline, CDR1 is KGHSH and CDR2 LQKENI. The CDR3 runs to 15 residues. The V end was cut by 2 bases, the J end by 0 bases, with 8 bases between. The CDR3 loop reads CASSPAGYSYNEQFF. The sequenced CDR3 bases are TGTGCCAGCTCACCAGCGGGGTACTCCTACAATGAG.

This clone was observed many times. The part of the CDR3 DNA that was read is TGTGCCAGCAGCCCCCGGGTGGCGGTTACAGATACG. Amino acids: CASSPRVAVTDT. The entire CDR3 reads CASSPRVAVTDTQYF. J is TRBJ2-3 and V is TRBV7-8; D not certain. Coverage ceases 3 residues before the CDR3 finishes, and the germline J gene fills in the end. CDR1 and CDR2 from the germline V gene are SGHVS and FQNEAQ. The CDR3 is made up of 15 amino acids. The ends were cut back, 5 bases at V and 3 bases at J, with 15 bases in the middle.

The sample holds many counts of this clone. The read gets to within 3 residues of the CDR3 end, and the germline J gene fills in the rest. The genes are TRBV6-1 and TRBJ2-3, with 8 bases fitting TRBD2. CDR3 length: 19 amino acids. The V gene's germline CDR1 is MNHNS and CDR2 SASEGT. The V and J ends lost 0 bases and 2 bases, in that order; junction bases with no gene match: 13. CDR3 in amino acids: CASSEATSGRPPPTDTQYF. CDR3 DNA (partial): TGTGCCAGCAGTGAAGCAACCAGCGGGAGACCTCCCCCCACAGATACG.

This clone was counted many times. The read terminates 3 residues ahead of where the CDR3 ends, so the germline J gene completes it. V usage is TRBV7-2 and J usage is TRBJ2-3, with D tentatively TRBD2 (5 bases). V was clipped by 2 bases and J by 8 bases, with 17 bases between them. From germline, CDR1 is SGHTA and CDR2 FQGNSA. The CDR3 is 15 residues long. The CDR3 DNA, read in part, is TGTGCCAGCAGCTTATCGCGGGCCCTTCTGGGTACG. Translating it yields CASSLSRALLGT. The entire CDR3 reads CASSLSRALLGTQYF.

This clone has ten or more counts. The read stops 3 residues short of the end of the CDR3; the missing end is completed from the germline J gene. The rearrangement links TRBV20-1 to TRBJ2-2; TRBD1 might be the D (6 bases). CDR1 is DFQATT and CDR2 is SNEGSKA in the germline V gene (reference sequence). With 1 base removed from V and 0 bases from J, the gap between germline ends came to 21 bases. The CDR3 runs 19 residues. The CDR3 here is CSARAPKQGATTNTGELFF. Incomplete CDR3 DNA: TGCAGTGCTAGAGCCCCTAAACAGGGAGCCACTACGAACACCGGGGAG.

This clone was seen many times. The read halts 3 residues ahead of the CDR3 end, with the missing end drawn from the germline J gene. The chain couples TRBV20-1 to TRBJ1-1; weak D call: TRBD1 (5 bases). CDR1 is DFQATT, CDR2 SNEGSKA, per germline (reference sequence). The ends were cut back, 3 bases at V and 4 bases at J, with 12 bases in the middle. The CDR3 is made up of 13 amino acids. The DNA read from the CDR3 is TGCAGTGCTAGCGGAGGGGCGACCACTGAA. Amino acids: CSASGGATTE. The full CDR3 reads CSASGGATTEAFF.